The 8 T cell receptor beta chains below come from one sample, sequenced in a study of blood T cell repertoires in COVID-19. Repertoires were generated with immunoSEQ multiplex PCR, while TCRdb's copy carries only in-frame clones and drops some. The sample has about 150,000 clones, 70% to 85% seen once; the top ten hold roughly 0.6%. Source material: peripheral blood. All receptors come from a man between 60 and 75 years old with COVID-19, enrolled during active disease.

This chain uses TRBV5-1 with TRBJ1-3; TRBD1 is a possible D gene (6 bases). V lost 0 bases to trimming and J lost 0 bases, with 10 bases between them. The CDR3 is made up of 16 amino acids. Germline V gives CDR1 SGHRS, CDR2 YFSETQ. CDR3 in DNA: TGCGCCAGCAGCTTGGACCTCAGGGGCTCTGGAAACACCATATATTTT. As protein: CASSLDLRGSGNTIYF.

This chain joins TRBV7-3 and TRBJ1-1; the match to TRBD1 covers 7 bases. The CDR3 extends over 12 amino acids. Germline V gene sequence: CDR1 SGHTA, CDR2 FQGTGA. J lost 7 bases, V lost 4 bases, and 3 bases had no gene match. In DNA, the CDR3 is TGTGCCAGCAGCTCTTGGACAGGTGAAGCTTTCTTT. Protein: CASSSWTGEAFF.

This chain joins TRBV19 and TRBJ1-3; 8 positions match TRBD1. Germline V gives CDR1 LNHDA, CDR2 SQIVND (reference sequence). The length of the CDR3 is 16 residues. Trimming cost V 6 bases and J 0 bases; bases outside gene matches: 7. CDR3 nucleotide sequence: TGTGCCAGTAGCGGACAGGGTCTGAACTCTGGAAACACCATATATTTT. Translated, it gives CASSGQGLNSGNTIYF.

V usage is TRBV10-3 and J usage is TRBJ2-3, with 8 bases matching TRBD2. Germline lookup yields CDR1 ENHRY and CDR2 SYGVKD. The CDR3 is 15 residues long. V gave up 8 bases and J gave up 6 bases; unmatched junction bases: 13. This chain's CDR3 is CAISRNGGAGDTQYF. The CDR3 DNA reads as TGTGCCATCTCCAGAAACGGGGGGGCAGGCGATACGCAGTATTTT.

This clone was picked up one time. V is TRBV11-2 and J is TRBJ2-7; the match to TRBD1 covers 12 bases. The CDR3 loop spans 15 amino acids. V lost 5 bases, J lost 6 bases, and 8 bases stayed unmatched. Germline values: CDR1 SGHAT, CDR2 FQNNGV. CDR3 amino acids: CASSNPGQGAREQYF. The CDR3 region has the DNA TGTGCCAGCAGCAATCCGGGACAGGGGGCGCGCGAGCAGTACTTC.

The V gene is TRBV7-6, the J gene TRBJ1-1, with D tentatively TRBD1 (5 bases). Germline CDR1 SGHVS, CDR2 FNYEAQ. Trimming pared 1 base from V and 6 bases from J, leaving 15 bases between. This CDR3 spans 15 amino acids. The CDR3 DNA is TGTGCCAGCAGCTTAGATTCGGGGGGGACCCCTGAAGCTTTCTTT. Its translation: CASSLDSGGTPEAFF.

Points on this clone: The same CDR3 arises from other DNA sequences in this sample as well. The genes are TRBV4-3 and TRBJ1-6; D not resolved. Germline V gene lookup returns CDR1 LGHNA and CDR2 YSLEER. The CDR3 loop spans 13 amino acids. Deletions cut 1 base from V and 8 bases from J, with 6 bases between. In nucleotides, the CDR3 is TGCGCCAGCAGCCAAGTCGTAGATTCACCCCTCCACTTT. Translated: CASSQVVDSPLHF.

The rearrangement uses TRBV7-9 and TRBJ1-1; a weak D match, TRBD1 (6 bases). The CDR3 covers 14 residues. Germline V gene lookup returns CDR1 SEHNR and CDR2 FQNEAQ (reference sequence). Trimming left V 4 bases short and J 2 bases short, with 11 bases between. CDR3 DNA sequence: TGTGCCAGCAGCTACCGGACAGAAAACACTGAAGCTTTCTTT. Amino acid sequence: CASSYRTENTEAFF.